The present entry profiles one TCR beta chain with its context. Looked up from germline, CDR1 is SGHNT and CDR2 is YYREEE (reference sequence). The junction had 1 base not matched to a gene; V was cut back by 0 bases and J by 1 base. This CDR3 is 16 amino acids long. With 60 Vbeta and 13 Jbeta primers, the PCR was carried out. The protocol was immunoSEQ multiplex PCR, while the TCRdb copy is restricted to in-frame clones and leaves out a portion. The sample holds 170,000 or so clones, around 80% seen once. The data derive from a study of cytomegalovirus exposure and HLA in healthy donors. The sequencing sample was made of PBMCs. This chain uses TRBV5-4 with TRBJ2-2; 9 nucleotides align to TRBD2. The TCR originated in a woman in her 30s in good health and CMV-seropositive. DNA of the CDR3: TGTGCCAGCAGCTTGGGGACTAGCGAGAACACCGGGGAGCTGTTTTTT. This codes for CASSLGTSENTGELFF.